The present TCR beta chain was sequenced within a study of blood T cell repertoires in COVID-19. Sequencing was performed with immunoSEQ multiplex PCR; in TCRdb, only in-frame clones are kept and a portion is missing. This table has 350,000 to 450,000 clones, approximately 87% appearing once. V was cut by 9 bases and J by 4 bases, with 10 bases left in between. Germline-derived CDR1 and CDR2 are SNHLY and FYNNEI. The CDR3 has 11 amino acids. Those enrolled in Seattle joined during active infection and were followed longitudinally afterward. What was sequenced was peripheral blood. The gene calls are TRBV2 and TRBJ2-7; D uncertain. This sequence was found in a woman in her fifties or sixties with COVID-19, enrolled during active disease. This CDR3 reads CASMSFYEQYF. The CDR3 DNA is TGTGCCAGTATGTCGTTTTACGAGCAGTACTTC.